These 32 T cell receptor beta chains were all obtained from the same sample, sequenced in a study of T cells in Graves' hyperthyroidism and ophthalmopathy. RNA transcripts provided the source from which TCR beta CDR3 regions were amplified. HTBI primers were used for first-round RT-PCR of the TCR CDR3. Each CDR3 protein gets one entry after TCRdb re-called the multiplex PCR reads with MiXCR. The sample contains some 270,000 distinct CDR3 sequences, 13% of which appear only once. Sequencing was performed on blood. All receptors come from a woman in her twenties or thirties with Graves' hyperthyroidism that later progressed to Graves' ophthalmopathy.

The chain links TRBV28 to TRBJ2-7, with TRBD1 identical over 8 bases. The CDR3 is made up of 13 amino acids. CDR1 is MDHEN and CDR2 is SYDVKM in the germline V gene. The CDR3: CAIGQGSPYEQYF. The CDR3 coding sequence is TGTGCTATCGGACAGGGAAGCCCCTACGAGCAGTACTTC.

The sample holds many counts of this clonotype. The rearrangement links TRBV4-1 to TRBJ1-1; 10 bases are a match to TRBD1. Losses at the gene ends were 0 bases for V and 1 base for J; bases not matched to a gene: 14. Germline CDR1 and CDR2: MGHRA and YSYEKL. This CDR3 has 20 residues. The CDR3 protein is CASSQDYGQTGGPGNTEAFF. Written as DNA, the CDR3 is TGCGCCAGCAGCCAAGATTATGGTCAGACAGGGGGCCCGGGGAACACTGAAGCTTTCTTT.

In its sample, this clonotype was seen many times. The V call is TRBV12-3 or TRBV12-4, the J call TRBJ1-3; perhaps TRBD1 as D (5 bases). This CDR3 comprises 16 residues. V was trimmed by 3 bases and J by 0 bases, leaving 12 bases between them. This CDR3 is CASSLGRSTSGNTIYF. CDR3 coding DNA: TGTGCCAGCAGTTTGGGACGGAGCACCTCTGGAAACACCATATATTTT.

This clonotype was recorded at least ten times. The chain has TRBV19 and TRBJ2-1; D is perhaps TRBD2 (6 bases). Per germline, CDR1 LNHDA and CDR2 SQIVND (reference sequence). Trimming removed 7 bases at V and 0 bases at J, with 16 bases between. The CDR3 loop spans 16 amino acids. CDR3 protein: CASTPLAGSSYNEQFF. The DNA for the CDR3 is TGTGCCAGTACCCCGCTCGCGGGGAGCTCCTACAATGAGCAGTTCTTC. The whole variable domain, remainder taken from reference TRBV19 and TRBJ2-1, is DGGITQSPKYLFRKEGQNVTLSCEQNLNHDAMYWYRQDPGQGLRLIYYSQIVNDFQKGDIAEGYSVSREKKESFPLTVTSAQKNPTAFYLCASTPLAGSSYNEQFFGPGTRLTVL.

This clonotype was observed at least ten times. The V gene is TRBV19, the J gene TRBJ2-7; 7 bases agree with TRBD2. The trim removed 8 bases at V and 4 bases at J, leaving 11 bases unmatched. CDR1 is LNHDA, CDR2 SQIVND, per germline (reference sequence). This CDR3 is 14 amino acids long. In nucleotides, the CDR3 is TGTGCCAGTGCCCCTGGGCAGGGAGGGTACGAGCAGTACTTC. Translation: CASAPGQGGYEQYF.

With respect to this clonotype: This sequence may be a read error, since a much larger clone differs from it by one base. The chain combines TRBV28 with TRBJ1-4; weak D call: TRBD1 (5 bases). The CDR3 is 12 residues long. CDR1 is MDHEN and CDR2 is SYDVKM in the germline V gene. CDR3 sequence: CTSRAGNEKLFF. The CDR3 DNA is TGTACCAGCAGGGCAGGGAATGAAAAACTGTTTTTT.

CDR3 bases: TGTGCCAGCAGCGTTACAGGGGCCTACAATGAGCAGTTCTTC. This gives the protein CASSVTGAYNEQFF. The rearrangement links TRBV9 to TRBJ2-1; 7 nucleotides line up with TRBD1. The CDR3 extends over 14 amino acids. The germline CDR1 and CDR2 sequences are SGDLS and YYNGEE. V dropped 2 bases and J dropped 2; count of bases not matched to a gene: 1.

This clonotype was detected many times. The chain is built from TRBV12-3 or TRBV12-4 and TRBJ2-7; 7 bases fit TRBD2. J was trimmed by 5 bases and V by 2 bases; bases with no gene match: 6. The CDR3 has 14 residues. The CDR3 here is CASSLKRGPNEQYF. The CDR3, as DNA: TGTGCCAGCAGTTTAAAGCGGGGCCCTAACGAGCAGTACTTC.

There are many counts of this clonotype. The chain is built from TRBV27 and TRBJ2-7; 7 bases line up with TRBD2. V shed 3 bases, J shed 3 bases, and the junction held 8 bases outside the gene matches. The CDR3 contains 15 residues. CDR1 is MNHEY, CDR2 SMNVEV, per germline (reference sequence). The CDR3 DNA sequence: TGTGCCAGCAGTTTTGACGGGGGGAACTACTACGAGCAGTACTTC. This translates into CASSFDGGNYYEQYF.

In its sample, this clonotype was seen many times. This sequence joins TRBV28 and TRBJ2-7; D is uncertain. CDR1 MDHEN and CDR2 SYDVKM come from the germline V gene. V was shortened by 2 bases and J by 3 bases, with 11 bases between the two germline ends. This CDR3 comprises 14 residues. CDR3 nucleotides: TGTGCCAGCAGTTTAGAACAGACGGACTACGAGCAGTACTTC. This gives the protein CASSLEQTDYEQYF.

This clonotype was detected many times. The rearrangement links TRBV12-3 or TRBV12-4 to TRBJ1-2; D may be TRBD1 (5 bases). Deletions cut 5 bases from V and 3 bases from J, with 10 bases between. CDR3 size: 13 residues. CDR3 protein: CASSVTGDYGYTF. DNA of the CDR3: TGTGCCAGCAGTGTCACGGGGGACTATGGCTACACCTTC.

The CDR3 region has the DNA TGTGCCGGCGGAAATTTCCAGGGATTTCGGTATGGCTACACCTTC. Translating it yields CAGGNFQGFRYGYTF. V is TRBV28 and J is TRBJ1-2; weak D call: TRBD1 (5 bases). V was shortened by 11 bases and J by 5 bases, with 24 bases between the two germline ends. CDR1 is MDHEN, CDR2 SYDVKM, per germline. The CDR3 has 15 amino acids.

In this sample, this clonotype turned up many times. This rearrangement joins TRBV6-5 to TRBJ2-1, with TRBD2 identical over 11 bases. V was pared by 2 bases and J by 5 bases, with 2 bases of the junction left unmatched. CDR1 is MNHEY, CDR2 SVGAGI, per germline. CDR3 size: 15 residues. The DNA of the CDR3 is TGTGCCAGCAGTTACGCTAGCGGGGGGAACAATGAGCAGTTCTTC. It translates to CASSYASGGNNEQFF.

Comment on this clonotype: A read error may explain this, as a much larger clone is one base away. The DNA for the CDR3 is TGTGCCAGCAGCGCCGGGACAGCGAGCCCCTACGAGCAGTACTTC. Its translation is CASSAGTASPYEQYF. V usage is TRBV9 and J usage is TRBJ2-7; 7 positions agree with TRBD1. The CDR3 has 15 residues. Germline V CDR1 and CDR2: SGDLS, YYNGEE. V lost 3 bases and J lost 2; bases outside the gene matches: 8.

This clonotype has at least ten counts. The chain couples TRBV6-1 to TRBJ2-7, with a possible D match to TRBD1 (5 bases). V lost 6 bases and J 6 bases, leaving 18 bases between the germline ends. This CDR3 contains 14 residues. Germline V lookup: CDR1 MNHNS, CDR2 SASEGT. CDR3 sequence reads: CASRPTGVVGEQYF. The CDR3, as DNA: TGTGCCAGCAGGCCTACAGGAGTTGTGGGCGAGCAGTACTTC.

This clonotype showed up many times. This chain uses TRBV7-9 with TRBJ2-1; TRBD2 aligns across 8 bases. CDR1 and CDR2 from the germline V gene are SEHNR and FQNEAQ (reference sequence). The CDR3 length is 18 residues. V was pared by 6 bases and J by 4 bases, with 17 bases of the junction left unmatched. CDR3 amino acids: CASRGSSGINFPYNEQFF. The CDR3 coding sequence is TGTGCCAGCAGGGGGAGTAGCGGGATAAATTTCCCGTACAATGAGCAGTTCTTC. Together with reference TRBV7-9 and TRBJ2-1, the CDR3 gives the full variable domain: DTGVSQNPRHKITKRGQNVTFRCDPISEHNRLYWYRQTLGQGPEFLTYFQNEAQLEKSRLLSDRFSAERPKGSFSTLEIQRTEQGDSAMYLCASRGSSGINFPYNEQFFGPGTRLTVL.

This clonotype was counted many times. V gene TRBV11-1 combines with J gene TRBJ2-1; D is uncertain. Trimming shortened V by 2 bases and J by 11 bases, and 10 bases separated the two germline ends. Germline assignment: CDR1 SGHAT and CDR2 FQDESV (reference sequence). CDR3 length: 12 residues. CDR3 DNA: TGTGCCAGCAGCTTAACCCGAGACCAGCAGTTCTTC. The encoded protein is CASSLTRDQQFF.

V usage is TRBV7-2 and J usage is TRBJ2-1, with 15 bases matching TRBD2. V was pared by 5 bases and J by 8 bases, with 7 bases of the junction left unmatched. The CDR3 consists of 16 residues. From germline, CDR1 is SGHTA and CDR2 FQGNSA. CDR3 DNA sequence: TGTGCCAGCAGCGCCCGGACTAGCGGGAGGGGCGATGAGCAGTTCTTC. Protein: CASSARTSGRGDEQFF.

J is TRBJ1-3 and V is TRBV28; maybe TRBD1 (6 bases). V was cut by 6 bases and J by 4 bases, with 16 bases left in between. This CDR3 comprises 15 residues. Germline CDR1 is MDHEN and CDR2 is SYDVKM. DNA of the CDR3: TGTGCCAGCAGCCCACAGGGTATACAGGGAAACACCATATATTTT. Translation gives CASSPQGIQGNTIYF. Full variable domain (missing parts from reference TRBV28 and TRBJ1-3): DVKVTQSSRYLVKRTGEKVFLECVQDMDHENMFWYRQDPGLGLRLIYFSYDVKMKEKGDIPEGYSVSREKKERFSLILESASTNQTSMYLCASSPQGIQGNTIYFGEGSWLTVV.

The count of this clonotype is one. The rearrangement joins TRBV20-1 to TRBJ2-1; 11 positions match TRBD2. Germline V gene sequence: CDR1 DFQATT, CDR2 SNEGSKA (reference sequence). CDR3 size: 15 residues. Losses at the gene ends were 5 bases for V and 9 bases for J; bases not matched to a gene: 12. The CDR3 is CSALAGGPGGSEQFF. Here the CDR3 DNA reads TGCAGTGCTTTAGCGGGGGGGCCGGGTGGAAGTGAGCAGTTCTTC.

This clonotype was counted a few times. The gene calls are TRBV29-1 and TRBJ1-2; TRBD1 is a possible D gene (6 bases). This CDR3 has 10 residues. Germline V gene data show CDR1 as SQVTM and CDR2 as ANQGSEA. The ends were cut back, 5 bases at V and 9 bases at J, with 10 bases in the middle. The CDR3 DNA sequence: TGCAGCGTTCGGGGACAAAGCTACACCTTC. Translation gives CSVRGQSYTF.

This sequence joins TRBV25-1 and TRBJ1-2; possibly TRBD1 for D (5 bases). Per the germline V gene, CDR1 is MGHDK and CDR2 is SYGVNS. V lost 7 bases and J 5 bases, leaving 20 bases between the germline ends. This CDR3 spans 15 amino acids. The chain's CDR3 is CASIFRSGTGYGYTF. CDR3 in DNA: TGTGCCAGCATATTTAGGTCAGGGACGGGTTATGGCTACACCTTC.

This clonotype was picked up a small number of times. V and J are TRBV6-5 and TRBJ2-5; no clear D. Trimming cost V 0 bases and J 5 bases, with 10 bases left between them. The CDR3 covers 14 residues. Germline CDR1 MNHEY, CDR2 SVGAGI. This CDR3 is CASSYSQGAETQYF. The CDR3 DNA sequence: TGTGCCAGCAGTTACTCGCAAGGTGCGGAGACCCAGTACTTC.

J is TRBJ2-7 and V is TRBV6-1, with D uncertain. The CDR3 contains 14 residues. Trimming cost V 6 bases and J 3 bases, with 15 bases left between them. Germline loops: CDR1 MNHNS, CDR2 SASEGT. CDR3 sequence reads: CASRVEEPHYEQYF. CDR3 sequence (DNA): TGTGCCAGCAGAGTAGAGGAGCCCCACTACGAGCAGTACTTC.

This clonotype was counted at least ten times. V and J are TRBV9 and TRBJ1-4; a weak D match, TRBD1 (5 bases). Trimming took off 4 bases at V and 7 bases at J, with 11 bases between the two ends. Germline assignment: CDR1 SGDLS and CDR2 YYNGEE. This CDR3 region has 13 residues. DNA of the CDR3: TGTGCCAGCAGCCGGACCGGGGGTGAAAAACTGTTTTTT. Its translation: CASSRTGGEKLFF.

This clonotype was counted many times. The rearrangement links TRBV4-3 to TRBJ2-3; D not resolved. CDR1 and CDR2 (germline): LGHNA, YSLEER. The CDR3 loop spans 15 amino acids. V gave up 0 bases and J gave up 2 bases, with 9 bases separating them. The CDR3: CASSQEAEHTDTQYF. In DNA, the CDR3 is TGCGCCAGCAGCCAAGAGGCGGAACACACAGATACGCAGTATTTT.

This clonotype was seen repeatedly, ten times or more. This rearrangement joins TRBV18 to TRBJ2-7; tentatively, D is TRBD1 (6 bases). Between the trimmed V and J ends, which lost 0 bases and 0 bases, there was a span of 15 bases. This CDR3 is 17 amino acids long. Germline lookup yields CDR1 KGHSH and CDR2 LQKENI. CDR3 in amino acids: CASSPPGWGTSSYEQYF. The CDR3 DNA reads as TGTGCCAGCTCACCACCGGGGTGGGGGACAAGCTCCTACGAGCAGTACTTC. Complete variable domain (other parts from reference TRBV18 and TRBJ2-7): NAGVMQNPRHLVRRRGQEARLRCSPMKGHSHVYWYRQLPEEGLKFMVYLQKENIIDESGMPKERFSAEFPKEGPSILRIQQVVRGDSAAYFCASSPPGWGTSSYEQYFGPGTRLTVT.

The sample holds many counts of this clonotype. The chain has TRBV27 and TRBJ2-1; tentatively, D is TRBD2 (6 bases). Germline V gene data show CDR1 as MNHEY and CDR2 as SMNVEV (reference sequence). The CDR3 contains 14 residues. The germline V and J ends were trimmed by 6 bases and 9 bases, with 18 bases remaining between them. As DNA, the CDR3 is TGTGCCAGCAGGGGACCCAATGCGGGGCTTGAGCAGTTCTTC. This translates into CASRGPNAGLEQFF.

J is TRBJ1-6 and V is TRBV4-1; D perhaps matches TRBD1 (6 bases). Trimming removed 4 bases at V and 4 bases at J, with 17 bases between. Germline V lookup: CDR1 MGHRA, CDR2 YSYEKL. This CDR3 spans 17 amino acids. The DNA of the CDR3 is TGCGCCAGCAGCCCCAGCCTACAGGGTCTATATAATTCACCCCTCCACTTT. Translating gives CASSPSLQGLYNSPLHF.

This clonotype has a count of ten or more. The chain uses TRBV28 and TRBJ2-1; the D gene is possibly TRBD2 (5 bases). V was cut by 5 bases and J by 8 bases, with 13 bases left in between. This CDR3 region has 13 residues. Germline lookup yields CDR1 MDHEN and CDR2 SYDVKM. The chain's CDR3 is CASSEGREDEQFF. For the CDR3, the DNA is TGTGCCAGCAGTGAGGGCCGCGAGGATGAGCAGTTCTTC.

This clonotype was counted ten times or more. The chain combines TRBV3-1 with TRBJ2-5, with D hard to call. Germline CDR1 is LGHDT and CDR2 is YNNKEL (reference sequence). Trimming removed 0 bases from V and 7 bases from J, with 15 bases in between. The CDR3 consists of 15 residues. DNA for the CDR3: TGTGCCAGCAGCCAAGAAGAGGACCGACCTACGACCCAGTACTTC. It encodes CASSQEEDRPTTQYF.

The gene calls are TRBV24-1 and TRBJ1-1, with D possibly matching TRBD1 (6 bases). Trimming pared 8 bases from V and 1 base from J, leaving 19 bases between. There are 16 residues in the CDR3. Germline assignment: CDR1 KGHDR and CDR2 SFDVKD. DNA for the CDR3: TGTGCCACCACCCTCCCCAGGGGCGTTGGGAACACTGAAGCTTTCTTT. Protein: CATTLPRGVGNTEAFF.